The 4 T cell receptor beta chains below were found in one sample sequenced in a study of CXCR3-negative and CXCR3-positive naive CD8 T cells. The libraries of TRB cDNA were constructed through 5' RACE using UMI labels. TCRdb reanalyzed the 5' RACE reads, giving one entry per CDR3 protein sequence and no DNA. This sample's clone table lists some 130,000 distinct CDR3 sequences. Sequences were obtained from naive CXCR3- CD8+ T cells from blood. Stated subset: CD45RO-CCR7+CD27+CD95- naive CD8+ T cells lacking CXCR3 (TNR3-). The receptors were gathered from a human donor in good health. Some clones in this sample may be carry-over from other donors' samples.

The rearrangement uses TRBV7-9 and TRBJ2-7; the D call from TCRdb, TRBD2, cannot be confirmed without DNA. Germline V gene sequence: CDR1 SEHNR, CDR2 FQNEAQ (reference sequence). The CDR3 extends over 16 amino acids. CDR3 sequence reads: CASSSSGEAGSYEQYF.

This CDR3 is CASSLDRGEQYF. The chain is built from TRBV7-6 and TRBJ2-7; lacking DNA, the TRBD1 call made by TCRdb goes unchecked. Germline assignment: CDR1 SGHVS and CDR2 FNYEAQ. This CDR3 has 12 residues.

The chain has TRBV7-2 and TRBJ2-7; with no DNA, the TCRdb D assignment of TRBD2 cannot be verified. The CDR3 has 15 amino acids. Germline CDR1 reads SGHTA; CDR2 reads FQGNSA. The CDR3 here is CASSHSGTSVYEQYF.

The V call is TRBV29-1, the J call TRBJ2-2; the TCRdb D gene call, TRBD1, has no DNA to confirm it. Germline loops: CDR1 SQVTM, CDR2 ANQGSEA. CDR3 length: 15 amino acids. The CDR3 here is CSVEGGLVNTGELFF.